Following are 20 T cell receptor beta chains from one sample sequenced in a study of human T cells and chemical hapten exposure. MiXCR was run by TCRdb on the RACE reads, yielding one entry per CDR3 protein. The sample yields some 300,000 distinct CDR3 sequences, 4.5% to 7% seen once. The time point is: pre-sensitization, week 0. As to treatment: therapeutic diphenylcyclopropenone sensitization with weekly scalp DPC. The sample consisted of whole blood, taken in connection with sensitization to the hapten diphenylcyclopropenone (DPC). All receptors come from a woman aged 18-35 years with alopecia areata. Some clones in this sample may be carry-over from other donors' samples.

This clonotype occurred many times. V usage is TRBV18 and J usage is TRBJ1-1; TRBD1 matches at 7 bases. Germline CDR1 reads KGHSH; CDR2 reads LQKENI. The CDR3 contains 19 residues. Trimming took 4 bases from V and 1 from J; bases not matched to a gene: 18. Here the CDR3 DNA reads TGTGCCAGCTCACGAACAGGGGTAAAAATTATCTCCGGGAACACTGAAGCTTTCTTT. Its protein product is CASSRTGVKIISGNTEAFF.

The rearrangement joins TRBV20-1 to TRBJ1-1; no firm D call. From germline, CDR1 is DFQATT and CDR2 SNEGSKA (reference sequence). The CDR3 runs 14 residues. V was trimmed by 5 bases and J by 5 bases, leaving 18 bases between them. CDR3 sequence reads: CSASTSLVATEAFF. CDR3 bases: TGCAGTGCTTCCACCTCTTTGGTCGCGACTGAAGCTTTCTTT.

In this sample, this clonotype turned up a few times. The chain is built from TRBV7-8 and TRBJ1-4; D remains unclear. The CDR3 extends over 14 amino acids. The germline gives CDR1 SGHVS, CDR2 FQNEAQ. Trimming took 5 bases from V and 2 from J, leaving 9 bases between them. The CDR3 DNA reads TGTGCCAGCAGCAGGGAGAGGACTAATGAAAAACTGTTTTTT. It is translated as CASSRERTNEKLFF.

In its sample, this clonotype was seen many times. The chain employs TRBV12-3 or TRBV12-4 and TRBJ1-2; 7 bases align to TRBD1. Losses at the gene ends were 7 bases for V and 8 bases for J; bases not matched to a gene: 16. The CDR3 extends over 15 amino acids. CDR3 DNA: TGTGCCAGCAACCTCAGGGGTGAGGGGGCACGAGGCTACACCTTC. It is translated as CASNLRGEGARGYTF.

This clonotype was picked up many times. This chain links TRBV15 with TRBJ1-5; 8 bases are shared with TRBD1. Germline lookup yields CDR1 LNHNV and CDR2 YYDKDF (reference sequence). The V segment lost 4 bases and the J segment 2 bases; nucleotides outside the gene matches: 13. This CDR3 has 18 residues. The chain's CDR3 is CATSTDLMDRVGNQPQHF. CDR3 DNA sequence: TGTGCCACCAGCACTGATCTGATGGACAGGGTAGGCAATCAGCCCCAGCATTTT.

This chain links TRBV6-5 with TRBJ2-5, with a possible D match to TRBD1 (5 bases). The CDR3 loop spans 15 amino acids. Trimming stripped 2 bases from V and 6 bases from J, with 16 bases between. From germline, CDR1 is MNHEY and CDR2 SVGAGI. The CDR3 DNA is TGTGCCAGCAGTTACGGGGCAGGAAGAATAAAGACCCAGTACTTC. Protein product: CASSYGAGRIKTQYF.

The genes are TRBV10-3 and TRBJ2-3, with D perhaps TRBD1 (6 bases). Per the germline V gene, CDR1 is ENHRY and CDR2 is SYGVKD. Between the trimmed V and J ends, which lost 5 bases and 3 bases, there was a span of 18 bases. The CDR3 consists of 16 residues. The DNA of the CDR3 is TGTGCCATCAGTCTTTACCAGGGGAGTACGACAGATACGCAGTATTTT. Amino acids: CAISLYQGSTTDTQYF.

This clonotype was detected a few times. CDR3 nucleotides: TGTGCCAGCAGTGAAGTTGCCACGATCTTAGGCTACACCTTC. Translating it yields CASSEVATILGYTF. The V call is TRBV6-1, the J call TRBJ1-2; D uncertain. The CDR3 contains 14 residues. V lost 1 base and J 8 bases, leaving 14 bases between the germline ends. The germline V gene encodes CDR1 MNHNS and CDR2 SASEGT.

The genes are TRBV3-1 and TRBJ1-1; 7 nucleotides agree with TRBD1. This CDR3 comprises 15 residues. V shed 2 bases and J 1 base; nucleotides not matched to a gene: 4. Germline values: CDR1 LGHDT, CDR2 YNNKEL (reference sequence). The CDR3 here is CASSQTGTANTEAFF. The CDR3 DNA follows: TGTGCCAGCAGCCAAACCGGGACAGCGAACACTGAAGCTTTCTTT.

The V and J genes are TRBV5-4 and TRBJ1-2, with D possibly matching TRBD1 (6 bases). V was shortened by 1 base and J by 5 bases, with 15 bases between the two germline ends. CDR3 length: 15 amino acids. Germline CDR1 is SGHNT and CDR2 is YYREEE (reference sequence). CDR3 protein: CASSLWGAKRYGYTF. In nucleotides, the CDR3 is TGTGCCAGCAGCTTGTGGGGGGCGAAGCGTTATGGCTACACCTTC.

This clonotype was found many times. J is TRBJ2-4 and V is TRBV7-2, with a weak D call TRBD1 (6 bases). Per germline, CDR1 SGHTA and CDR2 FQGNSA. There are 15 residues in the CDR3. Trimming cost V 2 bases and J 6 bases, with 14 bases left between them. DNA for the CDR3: TGTGCCAGCAGCTTATTCGCAGGGGCAGGAAACATTCAGTACTTC. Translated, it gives CASSLFAGAGNIQYF.

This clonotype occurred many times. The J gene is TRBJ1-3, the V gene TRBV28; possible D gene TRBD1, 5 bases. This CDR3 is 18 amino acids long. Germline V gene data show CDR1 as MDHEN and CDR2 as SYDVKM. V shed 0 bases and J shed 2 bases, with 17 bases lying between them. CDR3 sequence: CASSLWGLDAPTGNTIYF. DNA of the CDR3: TGTGCCAGCAGTTTATGGGGACTCGACGCCCCGACTGGAAACACCATATATTTT.

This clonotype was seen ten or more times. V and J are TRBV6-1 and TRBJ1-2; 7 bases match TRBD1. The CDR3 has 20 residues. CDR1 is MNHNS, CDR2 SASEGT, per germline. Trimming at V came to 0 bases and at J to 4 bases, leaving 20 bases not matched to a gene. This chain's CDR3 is CASSEARRRQGLPFGYGYTF. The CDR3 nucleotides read TGTGCCAGCAGTGAAGCGAGGCGGAGACAGGGTCTGCCGTTTGGCTATGGCTACACCTTC.

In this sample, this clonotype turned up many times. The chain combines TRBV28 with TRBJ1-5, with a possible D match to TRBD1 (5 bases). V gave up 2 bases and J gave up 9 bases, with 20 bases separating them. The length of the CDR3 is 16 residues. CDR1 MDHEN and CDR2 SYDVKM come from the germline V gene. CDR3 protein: CASSLTFRDQGWPQHF. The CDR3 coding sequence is TGTGCCAGCAGTTTAACGTTCCGGGACCAAGGATGGCCCCAGCATTTT.

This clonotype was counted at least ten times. CDR3 sequence (DNA): TGTGCCACTTTACTAGGCGGGGGTCCCAATACGCAGTATTTT. Translating it yields CATLLGGGPNTQYF. The V gene is TRBV28, the J gene TRBJ2-3; 7 bases are a match to TRBD2. The CDR3 runs 14 residues. V lost 10 bases, J lost 7 bases, and 14 bases stayed unmatched. Germline CDR1 and CDR2: MDHEN and SYDVKM.

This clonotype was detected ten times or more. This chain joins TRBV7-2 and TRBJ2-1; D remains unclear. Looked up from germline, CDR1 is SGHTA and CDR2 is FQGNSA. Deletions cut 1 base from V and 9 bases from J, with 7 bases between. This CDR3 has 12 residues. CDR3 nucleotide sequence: TGTGCCAGCAGCTTAGAGAACCTTGAGCAGTTCTTC. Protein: CASSLENLEQFF.

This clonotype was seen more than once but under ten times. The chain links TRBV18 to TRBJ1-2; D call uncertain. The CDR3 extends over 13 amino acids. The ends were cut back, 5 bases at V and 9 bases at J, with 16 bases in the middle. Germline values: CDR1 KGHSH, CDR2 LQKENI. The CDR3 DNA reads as TGTGCCAGCTCAGGTCAGGCCGATAATAGCTACACCTTC. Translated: CASSGQADNSYTF.

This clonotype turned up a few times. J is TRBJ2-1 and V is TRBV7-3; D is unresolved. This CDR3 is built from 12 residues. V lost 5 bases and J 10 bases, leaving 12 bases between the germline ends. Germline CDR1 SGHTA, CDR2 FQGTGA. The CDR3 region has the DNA TGTGCCAGCAGCGGTACTTCGCCCGAGCAGTTCTTC. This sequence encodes CASSGTSPEQFF.

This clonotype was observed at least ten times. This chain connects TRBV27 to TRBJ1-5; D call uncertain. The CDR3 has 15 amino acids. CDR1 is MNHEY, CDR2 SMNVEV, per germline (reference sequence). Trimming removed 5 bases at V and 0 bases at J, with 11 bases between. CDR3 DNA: TGTGCCAGCAGTCAAAGTTTCCTTAGCAATCAGCCCCAGCATTTT. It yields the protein CASSQSFLSNQPQHF.

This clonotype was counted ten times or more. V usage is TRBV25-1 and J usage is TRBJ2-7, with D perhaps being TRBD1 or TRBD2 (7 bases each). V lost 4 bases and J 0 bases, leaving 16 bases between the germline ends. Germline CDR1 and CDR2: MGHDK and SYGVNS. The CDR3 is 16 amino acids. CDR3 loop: CASSVSGGGYSYEQYF. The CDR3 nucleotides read TGTGCCAGCAGTGTTTCAGGGGGGGGCTACTCCTACGAGCAGTACTTC.